What follows describes a single T cell receptor beta chain. The sample comes from a study of blood T cell repertoires in COVID-19. Study details: Acute and convalescent COVID-19 specimens originated in the United States, Italy and Spain. T cells, B-cell-depleted T cells, or PBMCs supplied cDNA or gDNA.

In the original processing: Estimation of nucleated cell counts was performed using reference gene primer amplification. Only in-frame clones appear in the TCRdb table, and some are missing; sequencing was by immunoSEQ multiplex PCR. V, J and clone size are taken as reported in that table, and D and trimming were inferred from the DNA itself. In the table there are about 54,000 clones, over 65% of which are singletons. The sample taken for sequencing was peripheral blood. The clonotype originates from a middle-aged man with active COVID-19.

The DNA for the CDR3 is TGTGCCAGCAGTTACGACAGGGGACCCCCTTCTGAGGAAAAACTGTTTTTT. Translation: CASSYDRGPPSEEKLFF. J is TRBJ1-4 and V is TRBV6-2 or TRBV6-3; 8 bases map to TRBD1. Trimming took 2 bases from V and 8 from J; bases not matched to a gene: 13. Germline V lookup: CDR1 MNHEY, CDR2 SVGEGT. The CDR3 totals 17 residues.